Listed here is a single T cell receptor beta chain. Its target antigen remains unknown. No much larger clone is present one base from it, and per-base qualities are unavailable. Libraries came from the immunoSEQ multiplex PCR assay. TCRdb limited this immuneACCESS table to in-frame rearrangements with V and J called. A share of clones is missing; checked studies link under half to unresolved V genes, and the rest is unexplained. For this sample the table gives approximately 32,000 clones, of which roughly nine tenths were detected only once. The top ten hold 0.8% to 0.95% of the sample. This sample is drawn from a study of T cells in narcolepsy (dated by TCRdb to 2016 to 2019). About the investigation overall: Healthy control donors were enrolled in the study alongside patients who had narcolepsy type 1 or type 2 (NT1, NT2). To look for autoreactive T cells in narcolepsy patients that target self-antigens of hypocretin neurons (hypocretin, TRIB2), the study used TCR Vbeta sequencing to follow clonotypes in blood and CSF. Paper-wide results and their limitations: Some blood memory CD4+ repertoires from patients and controls contained no sequences matching autoreactive T cell clones. In plots comparing CSF and blood CD4+ T cell clonotypes from the same patient, HCRT-specific and TRIB2-specific autoreactive clonotypes were highlighted. Autoreactive clonotypes were reported to be detected serially in the blood of the same patients and of different patients, but not in the blood of healthy controls. Numbers of sequenced blood memory CD4+ clonotypes were comparable, averaging about 40,000 in patients and over 30,000 in controls.

Memory CD4+ T cells were sorted ex vivo from peripheral blood of narcolepsy patients and healthy controls for TCR Vbeta sequencing. Inclusive of the bounding cysteine and phenylalanine, the CDR3 is 17 residues long. The only DNA kept is the CDR3, 51 bases in frame from the first base. Trimming leaves V shorter by 0 bases and J shorter by 7 bases, with the junction holding 9 bases beyond the gene matches. The germline V gene supplies CDR1 SGHTA and CDR2 FQGTGA. This chain joins TRBV7-3 to TRBJ2-2; the junction holds 9 bases that match TRBD1. The clonotype comes from a human donor with narcolepsy. The sample was CD45RA- memory CD4+ T cells from PBMCs. Taken with the paper, the label for cell subset or site translates to: memory T cells sorted ex vivo from peripheral blood. The CDR3 here reads CASSLTGDRGSVGELFF. In nucleotides, the sequence is TGTGCCAGCAGCTTAACGGGCGACAGGGGGTCGGTCGGGGAGCTGTTTTTT.